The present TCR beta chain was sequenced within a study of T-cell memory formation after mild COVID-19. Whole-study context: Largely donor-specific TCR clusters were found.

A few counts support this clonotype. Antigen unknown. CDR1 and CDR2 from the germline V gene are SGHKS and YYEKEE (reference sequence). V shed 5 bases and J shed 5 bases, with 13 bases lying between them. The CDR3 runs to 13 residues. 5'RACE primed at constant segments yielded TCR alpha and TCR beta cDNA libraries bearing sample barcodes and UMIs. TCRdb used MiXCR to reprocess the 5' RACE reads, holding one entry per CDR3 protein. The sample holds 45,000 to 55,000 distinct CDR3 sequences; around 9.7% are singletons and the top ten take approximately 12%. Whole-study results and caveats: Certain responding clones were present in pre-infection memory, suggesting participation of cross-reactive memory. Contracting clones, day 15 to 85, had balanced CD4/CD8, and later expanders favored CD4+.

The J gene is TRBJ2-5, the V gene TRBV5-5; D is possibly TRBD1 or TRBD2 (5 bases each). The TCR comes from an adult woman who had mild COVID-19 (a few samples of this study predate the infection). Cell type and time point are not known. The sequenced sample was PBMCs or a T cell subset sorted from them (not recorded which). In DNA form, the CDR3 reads TGTGCCAGCAGACCCGGGACGACGGAGACCCAGTACTTC. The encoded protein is CASRPGTTETQYF.